The rows below give T cell receptor beta chains drawn from one sample of a study of human T cells and chemical hapten exposure. A single record per CDR3 protein comes from TCRdb applying MiXCR to the 5' RACE reads. The sample carries under 150,000 distinct CDR3 sequences, 15% to 20% recorded once. The source is a human donor in good health. CDR3s include the opening cysteine and the closing phenylalanine or tryptophan. A D gene is named only where the DNA matches it firmly. Rows may omit the clone size; those that give it use once, few, many or a size class.

TRBJ1-5 . . TRBV5-5 TGTGCCAGCAGCTCCCACAGGGACTATCAGCCCCAGCATTTT CASSSHRDYQPQHF
TRBJ2-5 TRBD2 . TRBV10-3 TGTGCCATCAGTGAGGCGGGGGTGTACCAAGAGACCCAGTACTTC CAISEAGVYQETQYF
TRBJ2-6 TRBD1 . TRBV4-1 TGCGCCAGCAGCCAAGATCCAGGGGGCTCTGGGGCCAACGTCCTGACTTTC CASSQDPGGSGANVLTF
TRBJ2-5 . . TRBV12-3/TRBV12-4 TGTGCCAGCAGTTTTTTACCGTTGGAGACCCAGTACTTC CASSFLPLETQYF
TRBJ1-5 . . TRBV5-1 TGCGCCAGCAGCTCGGACGGGAATCAGCCCCAGCATTTT CASSSDGNQPQHF
TRBJ1-5 . . TRBV12-3/TRBV12-4 TGTGCCAGCACCCCCCGGGACGGTAATCAGCCCCAGCATTTT CASTPRDGNQPQHF
TRBJ1-6 TRBD1 . TRBV6-1 TGTGCCAGCAGGAGGGGGGGGACAGGTGATTCACCCCTCCACTTT CASRRGGTGDSPLHF
TRBJ2-7 TRBD2 . TRBV27 TGTGCCAGCAGTTCTCCAACTAGCGGGACCTACGAGCAGTACTTC CASSSPTSGTYEQYF
TRBJ1-2 . few TRBV27 TGTGCCAGCAAGGATGAAGGCTATGGCTACACCTTC CASKDEGYGYTF
TRBJ2-1 TRBD1 . TRBV10-3 TGTGCCATTCGACAGGGCCCCCATGAGCAGTTCTTC CAIRQGPHEQFF
TRBJ2-7 TRBD2 . TRBV29-1 TGCAGCGTTGCCGTAGCGGGAGTCGAGCAGTACTTC CSVAVAGVEQYF
TRBJ1-2 . few TRBV3-1 TGTGCCAGCAGCCCTTTCGAAGTTATCGGCTCTGGCTACACCTTC CASSPFEVIGSGYTF
TRBJ2-3 TRBD1 . TRBV6-5 TGTGCCAGCAGCGTCCCGGGACAGGGGATCGGTACGCAGTATTTT CASSVPGQGIGTQYF
TRBJ1-1 . . TRBV15 TGTGCCACCAGCAGAGATCAGGCGGTGAACACTGAAGCTTTCTTT CATSRDQAVNTEAFF
TRBJ2-1 . . TRBV4-1 TGCGCCAGCAGCCAGGTAGTGGGGCACGGTGAGCAGTTCTTC CASSQVVGHGEQFF
TRBJ1-6 . . TRBV6-5 TGTGCCAGCAGTTACTCGGCAGGGATGGGCAATTCACCCCTCCACTTT CASSYSAGMGNSPLHF
TRBJ2-3 TRBD1 . TRBV20-1 TGCAGTGCTAGTATGCCGGGACAGATACCAGATACGCAGTATTTT CSASMPGQIPDTQYF
TRBJ1-5 . . TRBV9 TGTGCCAGCAGCGTAGGGCAGGCGTATCAGCCCCAGCATTTT CASSVGQAYQPQHF
TRBJ2-1 . few TRBV20-1 TGCAGTGGTTCGTGGGGAAGCTCCTACAATGAGCAGTTCTTC CSGSWGSSYNEQFF
TRBJ1-1 . . TRBV28 TGTGCCAGCAGTTTCCCCCGGGGGACTGAAGCTTTCTTT CASSFPRGTEAFF
TRBJ2-6 . few TRBV5-5 TGTGCCAGCAGCTTGGGGAGCGGCTCTGGGGCCAACGTCCTGACTTTC CASSLGSGSGANVLTF
TRBJ2-3 . . TRBV20-1 TGCAGTGCTAGAGATCAAAGAATAAGCACAGATACGCAGTATTTT CSARDQRISTDTQYF
TRBJ2-1 . . TRBV21-1 TGTGCCAGCAGCAAGGGTAGCGGGGTTTACAATGAGCAGTTCTTC CASSKGSGVYNEQFF
TRBJ2-1 . . TRBV12-3/TRBV12-4 TGTGCCAGCAGAGGGGCCACGCGACAATCCTACAATGAGCAGTTCTTC CASRGATRQSYNEQFF
TRBJ2-5 . . TRBV7-6 TGTGCCAGCAGCTTGACAACCTCGACAGGAACTGAGACCCAGTACTTC CASSLTTSTGTETQYF
TRBJ2-2 TRBD2 . TRBV27 TGTGCCAGCACCCCCGGGGCGGGAGGGAACACCGGGGAGCTGTTTTTT CASTPGAGGNTGELFF
TRBJ2-3 TRBD2 . TRBV28 TGTGCCAGCAGTTTGCGACTAGCGGGCCCAACTAGCACAGATACGCAGTATTTT CASSLRLAGPTSTDTQYF
TRBJ2-5 . few TRBV28 TGTGCCAGCAGTTTGAGTGGGAGGGGGCAAGAGACCCAGTACTTC CASSLSGRGQETQYF
TRBJ1-1 . . TRBV5-6 TGTGCCAGCAGCTTGATATTCACTGAAGCTTTCTTT CASSLIFTEAFF
TRBJ2-7 . few TRBV7-8 TGTGCCAGCAGCTTAGACAATGTCCAGGACTACGAGCAGTACTTC CASSLDNVQDYEQYF
TRBJ2-5 . . TRBV6-2/TRBV6-3 TGTGCCAGCAGTTACTCTGGCGGATACCAAGAGACCCAGTACTTC CASSYSGGYQETQYF
TRBJ2-3 . once TRBV7-9 TGTGCCAGCAGCTTAGTTTCGGTAACAGGAGCTACAGATACGCAGTATTTT CASSLVSVTGATDTQYF
TRBJ1-4 . few TRBV6-1 TGTGCCAGCAGAGCAGACAGAACTAATGAAAAACTGTTTTTT CASRADRTNEKLFF
TRBJ2-7 . . TRBV5-1 TGCGCCAGCAGCTCTCTCCTTGGAGCGGCAGGTTCCTACGAGCAGTACTTC CASSSLLGAAGSYEQYF
TRBJ1-1 TRBD1 . TRBV18 TGTGCCAGCTCCCCAGGACAGGGTCCGAACACTGAAGCTTTCTTT CASSPGQGPNTEAFF
TRBJ2-5 TRBD2 . TRBV5-1 TGCGCCAGCAGCCCCTCCGGGACTAGCGGGACACAAGAGACCCAGTACTTC CASSPSGTSGTQETQYF
TRBJ2-3 . . TRBV23-1 TGCGCCACTAGGCAGGGTCATACGCAGTATTTT CATRQGHTQYF
TRBJ1-1 . few TRBV3-1 TGTGCCAGCAGCCAAAACGGGTCGAGGGAGGGCAGCACCCTGGCGATGAACACTGAAGCTTTCTTT CASSQNGSREGSTLAMNTEAFF
TRBJ1-2 . . TRBV5-4 TGTGCCAGCAGCAACTGGACAAACGGGCTTCTAGGGAACTATGGCTACACCTTC CASSNWTNGLLGNYGYTF
TRBJ2-1 TRBD2 . TRBV5-4 TGTGCCAGCAACTCGGGGGGACGAACCGACAATGAGCAGTTCTTC CASNSGGRTDNEQFF
TRBJ2-1 TRBD1 . TRBV12-3/TRBV12-4 TGTGCCAGCAGTTTACCGGGACAGGGGACCTACAATGAGCAGTTCTTC CASSLPGQGTYNEQFF
TRBJ2-7 . . TRBV12-3/TRBV12-4 TGTGCCAGCAGTTTTCGGGGAGGAGACGAGCAGTACTTC CASSFRGGDEQYF
TRBJ2-7 . few TRBV28 TGTGCCAGCAGTTTCAAGCAGGGCAAGTTGCCCGCCTACGAGCAGTACTTC CASSFKQGKLPAYEQYF
TRBJ2-7 . . TRBV28 TGTGCCAGCAGCACAACTCCGGGACGGATGGGAAACTACGAGCAGTACTTC CASSTTPGRMGNYEQYF
TRBJ1-2 TRBD1 . TRBV10-2 TGCGCCAGCAGGGATACGACAGGGGCCTATGGCTACACCTTC CASRDTTGAYGYTF
TRBJ2-5 . . TRBV7-9 TGTGCCAGCAGCTTTACCGGGCCCCGGGGAGGTGAGACCCAGTACTTC CASSFTGPRGGETQYF
TRBJ2-7 . few TRBV28 TGTGCCAGCAGTAAGAACAGGGGACTCTCCTACGAGCAGTACTTC CASSKNRGLSYEQYF
TRBJ2-6 . . TRBV11-2 TGTGCCAGCAGCGTACGCTCCGGACAGGGACTAATCTCTGGGGCCAACGTCCTGACTTTC CASSVRSGQGLISGANVLTF
TRBJ2-7 TRBD2 . TRBV29-1 TGCAGCGCCACCGGGACTAGCGCCGCGCATTCCTACGAGCAGTACTTC CSATGTSAAHSYEQYF